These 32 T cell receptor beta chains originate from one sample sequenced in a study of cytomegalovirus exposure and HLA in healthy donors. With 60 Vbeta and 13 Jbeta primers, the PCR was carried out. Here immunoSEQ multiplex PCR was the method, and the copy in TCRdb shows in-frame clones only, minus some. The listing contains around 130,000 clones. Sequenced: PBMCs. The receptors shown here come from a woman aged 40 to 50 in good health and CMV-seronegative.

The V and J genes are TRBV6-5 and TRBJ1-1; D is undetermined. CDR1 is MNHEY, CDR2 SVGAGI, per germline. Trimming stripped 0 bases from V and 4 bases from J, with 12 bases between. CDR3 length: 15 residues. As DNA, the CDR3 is TGTGCCAGCAGTTACTCTCGGCGGTCGGGCACTGAAGCTTTCTTT. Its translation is CASSYSRRSGTEAFF.

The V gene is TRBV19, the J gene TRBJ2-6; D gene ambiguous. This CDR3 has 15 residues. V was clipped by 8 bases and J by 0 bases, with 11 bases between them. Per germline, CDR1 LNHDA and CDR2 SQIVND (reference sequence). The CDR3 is CASAAIPSGANVLTF. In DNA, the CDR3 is TGTGCCAGTGCAGCGATACCCTCTGGGGCCAACGTCCTGACTTTC.

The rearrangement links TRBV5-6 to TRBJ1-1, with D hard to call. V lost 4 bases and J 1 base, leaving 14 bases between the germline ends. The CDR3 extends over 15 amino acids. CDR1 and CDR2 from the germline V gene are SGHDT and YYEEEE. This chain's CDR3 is CASSPKRLGNTEAFF. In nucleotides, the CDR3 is TGTGCCAGCAGCCCGAAGAGACTGGGGAACACTGAAGCTTTCTTT.

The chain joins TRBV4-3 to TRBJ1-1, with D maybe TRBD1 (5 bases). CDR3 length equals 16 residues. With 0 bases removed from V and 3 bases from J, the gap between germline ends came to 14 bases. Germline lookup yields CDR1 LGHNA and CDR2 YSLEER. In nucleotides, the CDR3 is TGCGCCAGCAGCCAAGAGATCACAGCGGGGGACACTGAAGCTTTCTTT. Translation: CASSQEITAGDTEAFF.

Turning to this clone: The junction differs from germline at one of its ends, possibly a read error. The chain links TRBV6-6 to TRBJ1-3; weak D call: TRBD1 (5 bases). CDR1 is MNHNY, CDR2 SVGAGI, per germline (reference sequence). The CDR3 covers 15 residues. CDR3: CASSSRRDSVNTIYF. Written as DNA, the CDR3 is TGTGCCAGCAGTTCACGCCGGGACTCTGTAAACACCATATATTTT.

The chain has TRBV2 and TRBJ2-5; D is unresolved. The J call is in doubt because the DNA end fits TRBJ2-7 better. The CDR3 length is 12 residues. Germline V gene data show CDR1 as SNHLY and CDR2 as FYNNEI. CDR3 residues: CAILGLRYEQYF. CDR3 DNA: TGTGCCATCCTGGGCCTCCGCTACGAGCAGTACTTC.

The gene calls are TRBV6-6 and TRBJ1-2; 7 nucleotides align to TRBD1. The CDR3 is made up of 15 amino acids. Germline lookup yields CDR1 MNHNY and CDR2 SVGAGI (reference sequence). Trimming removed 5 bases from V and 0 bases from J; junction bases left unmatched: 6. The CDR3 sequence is CASSKGQSSNYGYTF. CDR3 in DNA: TGTGCCAGCAGTAAGGGACAGAGTTCTAACTATGGCTACACCTTC.

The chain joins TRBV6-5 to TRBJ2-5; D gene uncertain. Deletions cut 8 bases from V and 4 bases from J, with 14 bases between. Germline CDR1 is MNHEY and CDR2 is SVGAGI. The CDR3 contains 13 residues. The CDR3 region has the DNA TGTGCCAGCTGGGTGACCCTAGGAGAGACCCAGTACTTC. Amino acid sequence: CASWVTLGETQYF.

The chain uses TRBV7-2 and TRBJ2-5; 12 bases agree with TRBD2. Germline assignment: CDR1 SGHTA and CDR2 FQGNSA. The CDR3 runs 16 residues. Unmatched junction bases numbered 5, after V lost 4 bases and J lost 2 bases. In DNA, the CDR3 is TGTGCCAGCAGCTCTAGCGGGGGGGCGAGACAAGAGACCCAGTACTTC. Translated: CASSSSGGARQETQYF.

CDR3 in DNA: TGTGCCAGCAGTCCAACTGTCAGGCGTGAAGCTTTCTTT. This translates into CASSPTVRREAFF. The chain has TRBV6-5 and TRBJ1-1, with D unresolved. This CDR3 spans 13 amino acids. CDR1 and CDR2 (germline): MNHEY, SVGAGI. V lost 5 bases to trimming and J lost 7 bases, with 14 bases between them.

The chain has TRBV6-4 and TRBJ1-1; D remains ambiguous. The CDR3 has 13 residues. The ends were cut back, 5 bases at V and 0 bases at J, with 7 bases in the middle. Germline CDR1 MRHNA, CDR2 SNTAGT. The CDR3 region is CASSINMNTEAFF. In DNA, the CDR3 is TGTGCCAGCAGTATCAACATGAACACTGAAGCTTTCTTT.

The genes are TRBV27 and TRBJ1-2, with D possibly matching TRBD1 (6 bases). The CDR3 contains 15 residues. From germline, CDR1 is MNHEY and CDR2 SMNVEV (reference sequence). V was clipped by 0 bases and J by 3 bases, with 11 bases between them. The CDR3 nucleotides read TGTGCCAGCAGTTTATCGACGGCAGGGGACTATGGCTACACCTTC. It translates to CASSLSTAGDYGYTF.

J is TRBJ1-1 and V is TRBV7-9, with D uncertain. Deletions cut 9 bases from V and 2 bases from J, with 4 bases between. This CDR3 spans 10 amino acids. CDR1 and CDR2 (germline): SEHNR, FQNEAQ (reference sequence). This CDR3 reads CARTNTEAFF. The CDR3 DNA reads TGTGCCAGGACTAACACTGAAGCTTTCTTT. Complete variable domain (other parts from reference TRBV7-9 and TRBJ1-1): DTGVSQNPRHKITKRGQNVTFRCDPISEHNRLYWYRQTLGQGPEFLTYFQNEAQLEKSRLLSDRFSAERPKGSFSTLEIQRTEQGDSAMYLCARTNTEAFFGQGTRLTVV.

The DNA of the CDR3 is TGTGCCAGCAGCGAGAACTGGAATCAGCCCCAGCATTTT. Translating gives CASSENWNQPQHF. The chain couples TRBV7-9 to TRBJ1-5; D is uncertain. Per the germline V gene, CDR1 is SEHNR and CDR2 is FQNEAQ (reference sequence). V was pared by 5 bases and J by 4 bases, with 9 bases between. CDR3 length: 13 amino acids.

Here the CDR3 reads CASNPDKSGSGANVLTF. For the CDR3, the DNA is TGTGCCAGCAACCCCGACAAAAGCGGCTCTGGGGCCAACGTCCTGACTTTC. The chain employs TRBV7-9 and TRBJ2-6; a weak D match, TRBD2 (5 bases). CDR1 is SEHNR and CDR2 is FQNEAQ in the germline V gene (reference sequence). The CDR3 loop spans 17 amino acids. Trimming cost V 7 bases and J 0 bases, with 16 bases left between them. The entire variable domain, with the rest obtained from reference TRBV7-9 and TRBJ2-6, is as follows: DTGVSQNPRHKITKRGQNVTFRCDPISEHNRLYWYRQTLGQGPEFLTYFQNEAQLEKSRLLSDRFSAERPKGSFSTLEIQRTEQGDSAMYLCASNPDKSGSGANVLTFGAGSRLTVL.

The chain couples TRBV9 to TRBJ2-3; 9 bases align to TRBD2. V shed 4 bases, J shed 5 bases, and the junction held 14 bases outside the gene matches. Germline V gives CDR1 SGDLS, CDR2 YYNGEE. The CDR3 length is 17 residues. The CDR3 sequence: CASSHSLAGAQGDTQYF. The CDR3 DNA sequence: TGTGCCAGCAGCCACTCCTTAGCGGGGGCACAGGGAGATACGCAGTATTTT.

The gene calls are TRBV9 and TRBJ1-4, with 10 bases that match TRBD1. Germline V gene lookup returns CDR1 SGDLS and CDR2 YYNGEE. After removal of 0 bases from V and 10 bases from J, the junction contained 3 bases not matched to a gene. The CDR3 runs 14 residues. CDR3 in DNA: TGTGCCAGCAGCGTAGATTGGACAGGGGGAAAACTGTTTTTT. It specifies CASSVDWTGGKLFF.

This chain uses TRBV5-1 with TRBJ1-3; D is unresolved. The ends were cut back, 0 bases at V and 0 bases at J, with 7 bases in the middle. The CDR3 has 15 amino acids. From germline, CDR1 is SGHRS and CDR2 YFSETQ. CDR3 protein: CASSLGGSSGNTIYF. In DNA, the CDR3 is TGCGCCAGCAGCTTGGGCGGAAGCTCTGGAAACACCATATATTTT.

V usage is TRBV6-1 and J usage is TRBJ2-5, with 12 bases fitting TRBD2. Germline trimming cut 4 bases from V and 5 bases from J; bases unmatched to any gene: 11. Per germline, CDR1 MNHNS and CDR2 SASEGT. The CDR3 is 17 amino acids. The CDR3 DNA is TGTGCCAGCAGTGGCTTGGTACTAGCGGGGGGCGGGGAGACCCAGTACTTC. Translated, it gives CASSGLVLAGGGETQYF.

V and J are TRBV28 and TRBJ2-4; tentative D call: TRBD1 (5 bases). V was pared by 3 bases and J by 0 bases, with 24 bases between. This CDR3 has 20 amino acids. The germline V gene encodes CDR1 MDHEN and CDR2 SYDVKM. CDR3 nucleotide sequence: TGTGCCAGCAGTTTGGATGCCGCAGGGTCCACAGCCTTAGCCAAAAACATTCAGTACTTC. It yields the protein CASSLDAAGSTALAKNIQYF.

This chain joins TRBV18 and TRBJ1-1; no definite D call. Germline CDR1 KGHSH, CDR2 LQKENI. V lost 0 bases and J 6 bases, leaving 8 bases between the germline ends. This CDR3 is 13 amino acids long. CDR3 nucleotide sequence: TGTGCCAGCTCACCACCTAACGGGGCTGAAGCTTTCTTT. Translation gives CASSPPNGAEAFF.

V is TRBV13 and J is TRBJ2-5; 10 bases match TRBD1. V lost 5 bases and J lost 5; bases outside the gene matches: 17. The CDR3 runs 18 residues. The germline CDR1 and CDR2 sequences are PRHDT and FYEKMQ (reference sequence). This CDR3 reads CASSPTLRQGAGAETQYF. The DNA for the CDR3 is TGTGCCAGCAGCCCCACCCTCCGACAGGGGGCTGGGGCGGAGACCCAGTACTTC. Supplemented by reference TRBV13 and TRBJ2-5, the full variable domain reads AAGVIQSPRHLIKEKRETATLKCYPIPRHDTVYWYQQGPGQDPQFLISFYEKMQSDKGSIPDRFSAQQFSDYHSELNMSSLELGDSALYFCASSPTLRQGAGAETQYFGPGTRLLVL.

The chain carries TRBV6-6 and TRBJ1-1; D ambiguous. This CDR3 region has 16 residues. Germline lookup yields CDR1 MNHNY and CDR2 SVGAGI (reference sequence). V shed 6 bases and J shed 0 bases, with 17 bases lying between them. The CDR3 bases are TGTGCCAGCAGGGCTCCCCTACAACTAATGAACACTGAAGCTTTCTTT. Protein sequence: CASRAPLQLMNTEAFF.

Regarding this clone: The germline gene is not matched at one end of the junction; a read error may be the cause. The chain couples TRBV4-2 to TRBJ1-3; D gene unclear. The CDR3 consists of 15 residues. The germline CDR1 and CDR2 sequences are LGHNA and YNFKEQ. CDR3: CASNQRAGSGNTIYF. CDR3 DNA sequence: TGTGCCAGCAACCAACGGGCGGGTTCTGGAAACACCATATATTTT.

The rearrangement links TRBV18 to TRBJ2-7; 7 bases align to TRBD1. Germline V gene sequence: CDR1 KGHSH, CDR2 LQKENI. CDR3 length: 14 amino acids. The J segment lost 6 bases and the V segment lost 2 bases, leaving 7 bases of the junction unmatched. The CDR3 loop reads CASSPGTVPFEQYV. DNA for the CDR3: TGTGCCAGCTCACCAGGGACAGTGCCTTTCGAGCAGTACGTC.

The CDR3: CATSRGLSTDTQYF. CDR3 DNA: TGTGCCACCAGCAGAGGACTGAGCACAGATACGCAGTATTTT. This chain links TRBV15 with TRBJ2-3; D is unclear. Trimming took 1 base from V and 0 from J, leaving 5 bases between them. CDR3 length: 14 residues. Germline V gene lookup returns CDR1 LNHNV and CDR2 YYDKDF (reference sequence).

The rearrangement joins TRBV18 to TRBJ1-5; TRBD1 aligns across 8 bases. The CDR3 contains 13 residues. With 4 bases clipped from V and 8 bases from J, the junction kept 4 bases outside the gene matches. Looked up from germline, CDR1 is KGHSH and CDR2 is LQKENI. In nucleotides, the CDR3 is TGTGCCAGCTCACTCGACAGGGGAGAGCCCCAGCATTTT. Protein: CASSLDRGEPQHF.

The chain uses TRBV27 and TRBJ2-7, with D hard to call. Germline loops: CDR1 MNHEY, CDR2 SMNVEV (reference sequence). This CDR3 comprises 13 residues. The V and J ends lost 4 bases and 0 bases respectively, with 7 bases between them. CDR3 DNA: TGTGCCAGCAGTTCCCGACTCTCCTACGAGCAGTACTTC. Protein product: CASSSRLSYEQYF.

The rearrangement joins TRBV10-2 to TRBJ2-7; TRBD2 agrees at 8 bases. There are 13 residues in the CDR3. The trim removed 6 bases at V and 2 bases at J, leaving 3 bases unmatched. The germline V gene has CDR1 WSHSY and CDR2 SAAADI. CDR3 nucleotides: TGCGCCAGCAGGTCGGGAGGGGCCTACGAGCAGTACGTC. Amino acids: CASRSGGAYEQYV.

CDR3 sequence: CATSRDREGKNIQYF. The DNA for the CDR3 is TGTGCCACCAGCAGAGACAGGGAGGGCAAAAACATTCAGTACTTC. The chain recombines TRBV15 with TRBJ2-4, with 7 bases matching TRBD2. V shed 0 bases, J shed 3 bases, and the junction held 2 bases outside the gene matches. The CDR3 runs to 15 residues. Germline V gene lookup returns CDR1 LNHNV and CDR2 YYDKDF (reference sequence). Full variable domain (missing parts from reference TRBV15 and TRBJ2-4): DAMVIQNPRYQVTQFGKPVTLSCSQTLNHNVMYWYQQKSSQAPKLLFHYYDKDFNNEADTPDNFQSRRPNTSFCFLDIRSPGLGDTAMYLCATSRDREGKNIQYFGAGTRLSVL.

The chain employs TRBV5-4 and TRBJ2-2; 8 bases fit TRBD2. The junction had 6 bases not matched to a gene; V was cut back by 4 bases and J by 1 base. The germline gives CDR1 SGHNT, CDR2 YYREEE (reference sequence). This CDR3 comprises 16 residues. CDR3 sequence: CASSPAGGGNTGELFF. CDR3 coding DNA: TGTGCCAGCAGCCCGGCGGGAGGAGGGAACACCGGGGAGCTGTTTTTT.

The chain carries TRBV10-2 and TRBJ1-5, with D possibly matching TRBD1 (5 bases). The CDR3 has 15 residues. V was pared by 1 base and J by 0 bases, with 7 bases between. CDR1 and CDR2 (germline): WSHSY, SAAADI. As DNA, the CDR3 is TGCGCCAGCAGTGAGTTGGGGGGTAGCAATCAGCCCCAGCATTTT. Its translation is CASSELGGSNQPQHF.